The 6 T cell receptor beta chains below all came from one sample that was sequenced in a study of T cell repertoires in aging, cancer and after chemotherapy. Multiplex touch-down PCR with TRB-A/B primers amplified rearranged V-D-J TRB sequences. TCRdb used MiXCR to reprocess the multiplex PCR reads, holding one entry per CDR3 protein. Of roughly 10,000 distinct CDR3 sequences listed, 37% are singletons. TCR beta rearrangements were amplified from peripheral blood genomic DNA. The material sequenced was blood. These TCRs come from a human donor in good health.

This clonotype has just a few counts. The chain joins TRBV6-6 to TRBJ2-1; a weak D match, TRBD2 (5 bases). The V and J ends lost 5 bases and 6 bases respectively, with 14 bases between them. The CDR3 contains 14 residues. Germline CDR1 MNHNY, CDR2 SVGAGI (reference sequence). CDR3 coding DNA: TGTGCCAGCAGTACTAGTTCTGCGATCAATGAGCAGTTCTTC. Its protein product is CASSTSSAINEQFF.

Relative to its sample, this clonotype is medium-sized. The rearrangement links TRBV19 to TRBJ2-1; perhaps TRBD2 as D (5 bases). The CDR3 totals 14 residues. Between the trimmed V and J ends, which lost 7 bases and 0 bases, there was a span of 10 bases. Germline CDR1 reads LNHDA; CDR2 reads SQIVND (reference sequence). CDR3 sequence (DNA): TGTGCCAGTAAAGCGGAGAGCTCCTACAATGAGCAGTTCTTC. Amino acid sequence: CASKAESSYNEQFF.

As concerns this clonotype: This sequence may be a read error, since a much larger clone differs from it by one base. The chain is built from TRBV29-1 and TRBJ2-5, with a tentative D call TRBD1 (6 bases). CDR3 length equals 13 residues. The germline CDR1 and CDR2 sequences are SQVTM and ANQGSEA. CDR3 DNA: TGCAGCGTTGATCCAGGGGTCCAAGAGACCCAGAACTTC. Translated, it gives CSVDPGVQETQNF.

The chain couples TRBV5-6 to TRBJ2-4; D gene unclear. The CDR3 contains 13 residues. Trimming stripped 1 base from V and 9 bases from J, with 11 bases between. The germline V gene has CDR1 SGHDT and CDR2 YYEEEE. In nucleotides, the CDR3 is TGTGCCAGCAGCTTGTACCTGCAAAGCATTCAGTACTTC. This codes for CASSLYLQSIQYF.

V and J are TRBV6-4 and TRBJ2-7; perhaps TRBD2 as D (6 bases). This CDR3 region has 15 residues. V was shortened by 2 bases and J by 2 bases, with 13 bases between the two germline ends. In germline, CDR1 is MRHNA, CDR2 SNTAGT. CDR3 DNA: TGTGCCAGCAGTGACGCTCTAGCGCCAGCCTACGAGCAGTACTTC. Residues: CASSDALAPAYEQYF.

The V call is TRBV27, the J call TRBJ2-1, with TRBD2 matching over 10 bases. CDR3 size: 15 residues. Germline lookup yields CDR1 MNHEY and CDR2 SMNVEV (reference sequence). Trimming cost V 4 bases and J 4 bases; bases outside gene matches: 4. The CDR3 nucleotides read TGTGCCAGCAGTTCGCCTAGCGGGGGATACAATGAGCAGTTCTTC. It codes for CASSSPSGGYNEQFF.